This TCR beta chain was identified in a study of cytomegalovirus exposure and HLA in healthy donors (dated by TCRdb to the late 2010s). Broadly, across the study: According to a later analysis, the approximately 120 validation repertoires were produced on the same platform as the approximately 610 repertoires of the first cohort. A separate validation cohort of over a hundred different subjects was used in addition to the approximately 700-subject first cohort. To predict cytomegalovirus infection status, the study brought together high-throughput TCR immunosequencing, statistical association of individual TCRs with disease status, and machine learning. The study was designed to test whether signatures of past pathogen exposure could be identified by cataloging public T cell receptors. Findings and caveats that apply to the study as a whole: A later analysis lacked HLA typing for the validation cohort, so it scored co-occurrence in that cohort across all 110 or so repertoires. A few of the identified cytomegalovirus-associated TCR beta chains were confirmed in vitro to be specific for cytomegalovirus antigens. Cytomegalovirus status was reported to be diagnosed by the classifier with high specificity and sensitivity in both the original and validation cohorts. The authors suggested that the approach could potentially be extended to other disease states and immunological phenotypes. A total of 150 or so TCR beta chains were listed by the study as associated with cytomegalovirus. A later analysis found that TCRs clustered in the first cohort also tended to co-occur in the 120 validation repertoires, with 94% of cluster scores above 0. Most TCR sequences were observed very rarely across donors, whereas some public TCRs were present in many individuals.

The donors were included in the validation cohort of over a hundred subjects, a group kept apart from the approximately 650-subject first cohort. Libraries were prepared through the immunoSEQ multiplex PCR assay. The authors processed their data as follows. To diagnose cytomegalovirus status from the catalog of TCR beta chain sequences, a statistical classification framework was built. TCRdb stores this immuneACCESS table with in-frame sequences only. Part of the clones is absent; in the studies checked, under half of the shortfall reflects unresolved V genes, and no reason is known for the rest. Clone size and the V and J calls come from that table; the DNA yielded D and trimming. For this sample the table gives under 200,000 clones, of which roughly nine tenths were detected only once. 4.5% to 7% of the sample belongs to the ten largest clones. For this clone: Its binding antigen is unknown. Per-base qualities were not stored, and no clone one base away is much larger.

Cut back by 10 bases and 3 bases, the V and J ends lie 17 bases apart. The CDR3 has 14 amino acids, counting the end cysteine and phenylalanine. Of all the DNA, just the CDR3 is kept, 42 bases in frame from base 1. The germline V gene (reference sequence) sets CDR1 to SEHNR and CDR2 to FQNEAQ. The receptor was isolated from a woman younger than 45 in good health and CMV-seronegative. This chain is built from TRBV7-9 and TRBJ2-3; the D gene is perhaps TRBD2, from 5 matching bases. Sequenced: PBMCs. Here is the DNA: TGTGCCACCGAGATTTTACGGGATACAGATACGCAGTATTTT. It translates as CATEILRDTDTQYF.